Listed below are T cell receptor beta chains from one sample, sequenced in a study of blood T cells in healthy people across ages. Using its own MiXCR run on the 5' RACE reads, TCRdb lists one record per CDR3 protein. The table lists 700,000 or so distinct CDR3 sequences, roughly two fifths of them singletons. Sequencing was performed on blood. Receptors were obtained from an elderly man in good health. Each CDR3 is given with its conserved first and last residue. A D gene is named only where the DNA matches it firmly. Where a row states a size, it is once, few, many or the class of an expanded clone; other rows omit it.

clone_size d_call j_call v_call cdr3_length cdr3_nt cdr3_aa
many TRBD1 TRBJ2-7 TRBV12-3/TRBV12-4 14 TGTGCCAGCAGCCCCGGGACAGGTCCCTACGAGCAGTACTTC CASSPGTGPYEQYF
. TRBD1 TRBJ2-7 TRBV20-1 14 TGCAGTGCTAGGGGGGTGGACAGGACCTACGAGCAGTACTTC CSARGVDRTYEQYF
few TRBD2 TRBJ2-3 TRBV24-1 18 TGTGCCACCAGTGATTCGACCCTCGGGGCGGGAGGCACAGATACGCAGTATTTT CATSDSTLGAGGTDTQYF
many TRBD2 TRBJ2-3 TRBV29-1 16 TGCAGCGTTGACGGCCCGGGACTAGCGGACACAGATACGCAGTATTTT CSVDGPGLADTDTQYF
. . TRBJ1-2 TRBV6-1 15 TGTGCCAGCAGTGCCGAACAGGGATCGGTCTATGGCTACACCTTC CASSAEQGSVYGYTF
. . TRBJ2-2 TRBV27 15 TGTGCCAGCAGTTTTTCCCCCTTTGGCACCGGGGAGCTGTTTTTT CASSFSPFGTGELFF
. . TRBJ2-1 TRBV4-2 15 TGTGCCAACAGCCAAGACCTAGTGGGGTACAATGAGCAGTTCTTC CANSQDLVGYNEQFF
many . TRBJ2-3 TRBV15 16 TGTGCCACCAGCAGCCCCGGGACACTTCCCACAGATACGCAGTATTTT CATSSPGTLPTDTQYF
. . TRBJ2-2 TRBV12-3/TRBV12-4 12 TGTGCCAGCGGGAGAACCGGAGGGGAGCTGTTTTTT CASGRTGGELFF
. . TRBJ1-5 TRBV20-1 13 TGCAGTGCTAGAGTCGCGGGCAGGGGGCCCCAGCATTTT CSARVAGRGPQHF
. . TRBJ1-6 TRBV6-2/TRBV6-3 8 TGTGCCAGCAGCCTACTCCACTTT CASSLLHF
. . TRBJ2-2 TRBV4-3 17 TGCGCCAGCAGCGCGTCCGTGTGGGGGCCGAACACCGGGGAGCTGTTTTTT CASSASVWGPNTGELFF
. TRBD1 TRBJ2-5 TRBV5-1 14 TGCGCCAGCAGCCGACAGGGAAACCAAGAGACCCAGTACTTC CASSRQGNQETQYF
. TRBD1 TRBJ1-4 TRBV20-1 16 TGCAGTGCTAGACAGGGGGCTGGCGCAACTAATGAAAAACTGTTTTTT CSARQGAGATNEKLFF
few . TRBJ2-7 TRBV20-1 14 TGCAGTGCTAGACGAAGCGGATACCCCTACGAGCAGTACTTC CSARRSGYPYEQYF
few . TRBJ2-7 TRBV6-5 14 TGTGCCAGTGCGATCCGGGACACCGACTACGAGCAGTACTTC CASAIRDTDYEQYF
. TRBD2 TRBJ2-7 TRBV20-1 15 TGCAGTGCTAGAGTTAGTAGCGGGAGAAACCCCGAGCAGTACTTC CSARVSSGRNPEQYF
many . TRBJ2-7 TRBV4-1 13 TGCGCCAGCAGCCCTAAGCAGGGATACGAGCAGTACTTC CASSPKQGYEQYF
few TRBD2 TRBJ2-1 TRBV28 15 TGTGCCAGCAGACAAATAGCGGGCTTTTACAATGAGCAGTTCTTC CASRQIAGFYNEQFF
few . TRBJ1-6 TRBV20-1 15 TGCAGTGCTAGTAGTGGAGGGACCTATAATTCACCCCTCCACTTT CSASSGGTYNSPLHF
. TRBD2 TRBJ2-7 TRBV9 16 TGTGCCAGCAGCGCAGACCATAGCGGGAGGGCCCGCGAGCAGTACTTC CASSADHSGRAREQYF
few TRBD1 TRBJ2-7 TRBV10-1 15 TGCGCCAGCAGTGATTGGGACAGGGGACGTTACGAGCAGTACTTC CASSDWDRGRYEQYF
. . TRBJ2-1 TRBV6-1 14 TGTGCCAGCAGTGAAGCGCTTGTTGTGGGGGCCCAGTTCTTC CASSEALVVGAQFF
few . TRBJ2-7 TRBV12-3/TRBV12-4 14 TGTGCCAGCAGTTTCCCCAGGCCAAGGTACGAGCAGTACTTC CASSFPRPRYEQYF
. . TRBJ1-5 TRBV3-1 16 TGTGCCAGCAGCCGAGGAGGACAGCTACTAAATCAGCCCCAGCATTTT CASSRGGQLLNQPQHF
few TRBD1 TRBJ2-1 TRBV6-2/TRBV6-3 14 TGTGCCAGCAGGCAAAGGCCCCCAGGGGGAGAGCAGTTCTTC CASRQRPPGGEQFF
. TRBD1 TRBJ2-5 TRBV6-2/TRBV6-3 14 TGTGCCAGCAGTTACAGAGGGACAGTAAGGACCCAGTACTTC CASSYRGTVRTQYF
once TRBD1 TRBJ1-1 TRBV4-3 20 TGCGCCAGCAGCCAAGAACTGAGGACAGGGGGCCTAGGAATGAACACTGAAGCTTTCTTT CASSQELRTGGLGMNTEAFF
once . TRBJ1-5 TRBV20-1 14 TGCAGTGCTAGAGATGTCGGAGGAAATCAGCCCCAGCATTTT CSARDVGGNQPQHF
. . TRBJ2-5 TRBV28 14 TGTGCCAGCAGTTTATCGTCGGGGCTAGGGACCCAGTACTTC CASSLSSGLGTQYF
few . TRBJ2-7 TRBV5-1 14 TGCACCAGCAGCCAGGGGGGGTTTTACTACGAGCAGTACTTC CTSSQGGFYYEQYF
few TRBD1 TRBJ2-6 TRBV5-1 17 TGCGCCAGCAGCCCTGGACAGGGGGCGCGCGGGGCCAACGTCCTGACTTTC CASSPGQGARGANVLTF
. TRBD2 TRBJ2-1 TRBV7-2 16 TGTGCCAGCAGCTTCAGTAGCGGGGACCAGACGAATGAGCAGTTCTTC CASSFSSGDQTNEQFF
. . TRBJ2-7 TRBV25-1 15 TGTGCCAGCAGTGAGGGGGCAGGCGACTCCTACGAGCAGTACTTC CASSEGAGDSYEQYF
few . TRBJ1-1 TRBV6-1 14 TGTGCCAGCACTTATCAGACGGGCAGAATTGAAGCTTTCTTT CASTYQTGRIEAFF
. . TRBJ1-1 TRBV9 16 TGTGCCAGCAGCTCAAGTACCGGGACCCATAATGCTGAAGCTTTCTTT CASSSSTGTHNAEAFF
. . TRBJ2-7 TRBV5-1 14 TGCGCCAGCAGCTTTTCCGCAGTCGGCTACGAGCAGTACTTC CASSFSAVGYEQYF
many . TRBJ2-5 TRBV11-2 13 TGTGCCAGCGGCGGGACACCGCAAGAGACCCAGTACTTC CASGGTPQETQYF
many TRBD2 TRBJ2-5 TRBV29-1 12 TGCAGCGTTGTGGGGGGGAGAGAGACCCAGTACTTC CSVVGGRETQYF
. . TRBJ2-3 TRBV7-2 14 TGTGCCAGCACCACGACGAGGGGGAAAGATACGCAGTATTTT CASTTTRGKDTQYF
once . TRBJ2-5 TRBV9 15 TGTGCCAGCAGCGCCAACATTCTGAGTCAAGAGACCCAGTACTTC CASSANILSQETQYF
many TRBD1 TRBJ2-7 TRBV29-1 13 TGCAGCGTTGGCACAGGGGGTCTCTACGAGCAGTACTTC CSVGTGGLYEQYF
few . TRBJ2-1 TRBV3-1 15 TGTGCCAGCAGCCATTCAAGCTTGCGCTACAATGAGCAGTTCTTC CASSHSSLRYNEQFF
few . TRBJ2-1 TRBV3-1 15 TGTGCCAGCAGCTTAGGGGGGGGTGGCGGCAATGAGCAGTTCTTC CASSLGGGGGNEQFF
. . TRBJ1-1 TRBV12-3/TRBV12-4 12 TGTGCCAGCAGTTTCGCGAACACTGAAGCTTTCTTT CASSFANTEAFF
. . TRBJ2-1 TRBV11-1 14 TGTGCCAGCAGCTTATTCGGAAATCCCAATGAGCAGTTCTTC CASSLFGNPNEQFF
. . TRBJ2-5 TRBV6-6 14 TGTGCCAGTCTCCTAGCAGTCGCTCTTGGGGAGCAGTACTTC CASLLAVALGEQYF
few . TRBJ2-1 TRBV28 15 TGTGCCAGCAGTCCCCTAGGAAATAATGGCGATGAGCAGTTCTTC CASSPLGNNGDEQFF
. . TRBJ2-5 TRBV6-5 13 TGTGCCAGGCAACAGGCAGACCAAGAGACCCAGTACTTC CARQQADQETQYF
few . TRBJ2-7 TRBV12-3/TRBV12-4 12 TGTGCCAGCAGCTTCGGGGTCCACGAGCAGTACTTC CASSFGVHEQYF
. . TRBJ2-5 TRBV29-1 13 TGCAGCGGTTCGAGGCTTCAGCAAGAGACCCAGTACTTC CSGSRLQQETQYF
. TRBD2 TRBJ2-2 TRBV20-1 15 TGCAGTGCTCACTCCGGGACTACGAACACCGGGGAGCTGTTTTTT CSAHSGTTNTGELFF
. TRBD1 TRBJ2-1 TRBV15 14 TGTGCCACCAGCTTTATGAACAGGGGCAATGAGCAGTTCTTC CATSFMNRGNEQFF
. TRBD1 TRBJ2-3 TRBV20-1 16 TGCAGTGCTAGTAGTCAGGGGGCGCGTAGCACAGATACGCAGTATTTT CSASSQGARSTDTQYF
. TRBD2 TRBJ2-5 TRBV6-2/TRBV6-3 15 TGTGCCAGCGGTTTGGCGGGAGGCAAAGGGAATGAGCAGTACTTC CASGLAGGKGNEQYF
. . TRBJ2-2 TRBV27 17 TGTGCCCGCGGCCCGTACGTGGGGTCTACGAACACCGGGGAGCTGTTTTTT CARGPYVGSTNTGELFF